This TCR beta chain stems from a study of shared clonotypes between healthy human individuals. CDR3 length: 14 residues. Trimming removed 4 bases at V and 5 bases at J, with 12 bases between. CDR1 and CDR2 (germline): SEHNR, FQNEAQ (reference sequence). Remarks on this clone: Its target is unknown.

Study outcomes and limitations: Several donors shared about 4.8% of their naive CD4 clonotypes.

Produced via immunoSEQ multiplex PCR; TCRdb's table is partial and in-frame only. The sample yields millions of clones, 80% to 95% seen once. The origin of this receptor is a man younger than 35 in good health. Some clones in this sample may be carry-over from other donors' samples. This chain joins TRBV7-9 and TRBJ1-5; a weak D match, TRBD1 (6 bases). The sample was naive CD4+ T cells from PBMCs. Indicated subset: CD45RA+ positively selected. The CDR3 sequence is CASSSTGPYQPQHF. The CDR3 DNA reads TGTGCCAGCAGCTCTACAGGGCCCTATCAGCCCCAGCATTTT.